The 9 T cell receptor beta chains in this list originate from one sample, sequenced in a study of spatial heterogeneity in lung cancer. Sample time point: sample taken at primary tumor resection. Tumor, nontumor lung or frozen PBMC supplied whole RNA that was sequenced unsorted. TCRdb re-called the 5' RACE reads through MiXCR, storing one row per CDR3 protein. There are roughly 46,000 distinct CDR3 sequences in the sample; 12% occur only once, and roughly 40% lies in the top ten. Material: PBMCs, obtained at surgery. The source is a female donor with early-stage non-small cell lung cancer.

The CDR3 reads CASSSGQGLFYEQYF. The CDR3 bases are TGTGCCAGTAGTTCCGGACAGGGGTTATTCTACGAGCAGTACTTC. The chain carries TRBV19 and TRBJ2-7; 9 bases agree with TRBD1. CDR3 length: 15 residues. Germline V lookup: CDR1 LNHDA, CDR2 SQIVND (reference sequence). The V gene end was trimmed by 5 bases and the J gene end by 3 bases; junction bases not matched to a gene: 8.

The V call is TRBV7-6, the J call TRBJ1-1; tentative D call: TRBD1 (5 bases). The germline V and J ends were trimmed by 1 base and 7 bases, with 10 bases remaining between them. This CDR3 comprises 13 residues. Germline loops: CDR1 SGHVS, CDR2 FNYEAQ. As DNA, the CDR3 is TGTGCCAGCAGCTTAGGGGGGGGAGGTGAAGCTTTCTTT. The encoded protein is CASSLGGGGEAFF.

This clonotype was picked up many times. The gene calls are TRBV7-2 and TRBJ2-1, with 9 nucleotides matching TRBD2. Looked up from germline, CDR1 is SGHTA and CDR2 is FQGNSA. This CDR3 spans 14 amino acids. J lost 9 bases, V lost 3 bases, and 6 bases had no gene match. The CDR3 here is CASSLGTSQREQFF. The CDR3 DNA sequence: TGTGCCAGCAGCTTGGGGACTAGCCAGCGTGAGCAGTTCTTC.

The chain couples TRBV18 to TRBJ1-1, with 7 positions matching TRBD1. This CDR3 contains 14 residues. Per germline, CDR1 KGHSH and CDR2 LQKENI. The J segment lost 1 base and the V segment lost 5 bases, leaving 4 bases of the junction unmatched. CDR3 region: CASSGGTENTEAFF. CDR3 coding DNA: TGTGCCAGCTCAGGGGGGACAGAGAACACTGAAGCTTTCTTT. Drawing the rest from reference TRBV18 and TRBJ1-1, the complete variable domain is NAGVMQNPRHLVRRRGQEARLRCSPMKGHSHVYWYRQLPEEGLKFMVYLQKENIIDESGMPKERFSAEFPKEGPSILRIQQVVRGDSAAYFCASSGGTENTEAFFGQGTRLTVV.

This clonotype occurred a few times. The chain uses TRBV7-9 and TRBJ2-5, with TRBD2 identical over 11 bases. The CDR3 is made up of 17 amino acids. The V gene end was trimmed by 1 base and the J gene end by 2 bases; junction bases not matched to a gene: 6. Germline values: CDR1 SEHNR, CDR2 FQNEAQ (reference sequence). The CDR3 nucleotides are TGTGCCAGCAGCTTAGACGGACTAGCGGGCGATCAAGAGACCCAGTACTTC. Amino acids: CASSLDGLAGDQETQYF.

This clonotype showed up just a few times. The rearrangement uses TRBV7-9 and TRBJ1-5; TRBD1 aligns across 7 bases. Per the germline V gene, CDR1 is SEHNR and CDR2 is FQNEAQ (reference sequence). The CDR3 contains 15 residues. Trimming at V came to 6 bases and at J to 4 bases, leaving 9 bases not matched to a gene. CDR3 in amino acids: CASSLTGVKNQPQHF. The CDR3, as DNA: TGTGCCAGCAGTCTTACAGGGGTTAAGAATCAGCCCCAGCATTTT.

This clonotype was seen a few times. The V and J genes are TRBV6-5 and TRBJ1-5, with a weak D call TRBD1 (6 bases). CDR3 length: 15 amino acids. The germline CDR1 and CDR2 sequences are MNHEY and SVGAGI. Deletions cut 0 bases from V and 6 bases from J, with 12 bases between. CDR3 amino acids: CASSYSSGVGQPQHF. The CDR3, as DNA: TGTGCCAGCAGTTACTCATCAGGGGTGGGTCAGCCCCAGCATTTT.

The chain combines TRBV9 with TRBJ1-1; 11 nucleotides match TRBD1. V shed 4 bases, J shed 0 bases, and the junction held 14 bases outside the gene matches. CDR3 length equals 19 residues. Germline V gives CDR1 SGDLS, CDR2 YYNGEE. CDR3 in amino acids: CASSPQVGQGAGMNTEAFF. The CDR3 region has the DNA TGTGCCAGCAGCCCCCAAGTAGGACAGGGGGCGGGAATGAACACTGAAGCTTTCTTT.

J is TRBJ1-2 and V is TRBV20-1; 10 nucleotides match TRBD1. The junction had 9 bases not matched to a gene; V was cut back by 0 bases and J by 8 bases. The CDR3 length is 15 residues. The germline gives CDR1 DFQATT, CDR2 SNEGSKA (reference sequence). The CDR3 DNA is TGCAGTGCTAGAGATAGTAATGGACAGGGGGACGGCTACACCTTC. Translation: CSARDSNGQGDGYTF.